Here is one TCR beta chain with its context. The germline V gene has CDR1 ENHRY and CDR2 SYGVKD. CDR3 length: 15 residues. Trimming took 6 bases from V and 0 from J; bases not matched to a gene: 3. This record comes from a study of blood T cell repertoires in COVID-19. Study-wide background: The samples span acute and convalescent COVID-19 from the United States, Italy and Spain.

Original data processing: Estimation of nucleated cell counts relied on the amplification of reference gene primers. TCRdb's table, derived via immunoSEQ multiplex PCR, lists solely in-frame clones and lacks some. The DNA gave D and trimming, while V, J and clone size come from that table. The sample records 200,000 to 250,000 clones, roughly 90% being singletons. This clonotype was obtained from a man aged 25 to 40 who had been exposed to COVID-19. Sequencing used PBMCs or T cells enriched from blood (not recorded which). The V and J genes are TRBV10-3 and TRBJ2-3; 10 bases line up with TRBD2. CDR3 region: CAISMGLASTDTQYF. In DNA form, the CDR3 reads TGTGCCATCAGCATGGGACTAGCGAGCACAGATACGCAGTATTTT.